Listed below are T cell receptor beta chains from one sample, sequenced in a study of cytomegalovirus exposure and HLA in healthy donors. Sequencing used immunoSEQ multiplex PCR; TCRdb keeps in-frame clones, though not all of them. Here the sample spans over 100,000 clones, about nine tenths being singletons. Sequencing input: PBMCs. These receptor sequences come from a woman aged 18-29 years in good health and CMV-seronegative. The CDR3 runs from the conserved cysteine through the conserved F or W. D genes are given only for firm matches. Not all rows give a size; the values are once, few, many and, for expanded clones, a class.

NA	TRBV29-1	TRBJ2-7	NA	TGCAGCGCCGGACTAGCCGGGCCCAGGGGGTACGAGCAGTACTTC	CSAGLAGPRGYEQYF
NA	TRBV28	TRBJ1-2	NA	TGTGCCAGCAGAATAAATAACTATGGCTACACCTTC	CASRINNYGYTF
NA	TRBV7-3	TRBJ1-2	NA	TGTGCCAGCAGCTTAGATGGGCAGGGGTATGGCTACACCTTC	CASSLDGQGYGYTF
NA	TRBV27	TRBJ2-7	NA	TGTGCCAGCAGGGGGGGGCCCTACGAGCAGTACTTC	CASRGGPYEQYF
NA	TRBV4-3	TRBJ1-4	NA	TGCGCCAGCAGCCAAGATGGGAGCCTTAATGAAAAACTGTTTTTT	CASSQDGSLNEKLFF
TRBD2	TRBV7-6	TRBJ2-3	NA	TGTGCCAGCAGCTTAGGAATAGCGGGCGATAGCACAGATACGCAGTATTTT	CASSLGIAGDSTDTQYF
NA	TRBV30	TRBJ1-2	NA	TGTGCCTGGAGTCCCTCCCGCTATGGCTACACCTTC	CAWSPSRYGYTF
NA	TRBV13	TRBJ2-3	NA	TGTGCCAGCAGCTTCGCGGGGGGTAGGGGGCCAGATACGCAGTATTTT	CASSFAGGRGPDTQYF
NA	TRBV28	TRBJ1-5	NA	TGTGCCAGCAGTTTAGCCCGGGAGGGCAATCAGCCCCAGCATTTT	CASSLAREGNQPQHF
NA	TRBV25-1	TRBJ1-1	NA	TGTGCCAGCAGTGATTTGCAGGGGTTGGTCACTGAAGCTTTCTTT	CASSDLQGLVTEAFF
TRBD1	TRBV30	TRBJ1-6	NA	TGTGCCTGGAGTAATACTAAATGGACAGGGACGAATTCACCCCTCCACTTT	CAWSNTKWTGTNSPLHF
NA	TRBV6-4	TRBJ2-6	NA	TGTGCCAGCAGTGACTCAACTACTGGGGCCAACGTCCTGACTTTC	CASSDSTTGANVLTF
TRBD2	TRBV9	TRBJ2-1	NA	TGTGCCAGCACCCGACTAGCGTCTACCAATGAGCAGTTCTTC	CASTRLASTNEQFF
TRBD2	TRBV11-3	TRBJ2-5	NA	TGTGCCAGCAGCTTAGGGATTAGCGGGAGAGAGACCCAGTACTTC	CASSLGISGRETQYF
NA	TRBV9	TRBJ1-4	NA	TGTGCCAGCAGCGTAGCTCCGGACAGTAATGAAAAACTGTTTTTT	CASSVAPDSNEKLFF
TRBD1	TRBV5-4	TRBJ2-5	NA	TGTGCCAGCAGCCGAGGACAGGTCCAAGAGACCCAGTACTTC	CASSRGQVQETQYF
TRBD1	TRBV5-4	TRBJ2-1	NA	TGTGCCAGCAGCTTACAGGGGGCCATGCGCAACAATGAGCAGTTCTTC	CASSLQGAMRNNEQFF
NA	TRBV18	TRBJ1-5	NA	TGTGCCAGCTCACCGAATGGAGGAAATCAGCCCCAGCATTTT	CASSPNGGNQPQHF
TRBD1	TRBV2	TRBJ1-4	NA	TGTGCCAGCAGCACGCCCCGGACAGGGCGTAATGAAAAACTGTTTTTT	CASSTPRTGRNEKLFF
TRBD1	TRBV4-2	TRBJ1-4	NA	TGTGCCAGCAGCCAAGATCTAGGGACAGGGGTTGAAAAACTGTTTTTT	CASSQDLGTGVEKLFF
NA	TRBV5-1	TRBJ2-3	NA	TGCGCCAGCAGCTTGAACGCGGGAACCACAGATACGCAGTATTTT	CASSLNAGTTDTQYF
NA	TRBV28	TRBJ1-3	once	TGTGCCAGCAGTTTATGGACATTCGACTCTGGAAACACCATATATTTT	CASSLWTFDSGNTIYF
TRBD1	TRBV6-5	TRBJ2-2	NA	TGTGCCAGCAGATCGGGACAGGGGGGTCCCGGGGAGCTGTTTTTT	CASRSGQGGPGELFF
TRBD1	TRBV7-8	TRBJ1-1	NA	TGTGCCAGCAGCGGACAGGGGGCGGCGAACACTGAAGCTTTCTTT	CASSGQGAANTEAFF
TRBD2	TRBV27	TRBJ2-3	NA	TGTGCCAGCAGTTTATTAGCGCTAGCGGGAGGCGAATCAGATACGCAGTATTTT	CASSLLALAGGESDTQYF
TRBD1	TRBV7-2	TRBJ2-7	once	TGTGCCAGCAGCTTCGACAGGGCCTACGAGCAGTACTTC	CASSFDRAYEQYF
TRBD1	TRBV14	TRBJ2-7	NA	TGTGCCAGCAGCCTCCGGGACAGGGCTGGAGAGCAGTACTTC	CASSLRDRAGEQYF
TRBD1	TRBV28	TRBJ1-1	NA	TGTGCCAGCGACAAACAGGGGGGAGTAGTGGACACTGAAGCTTTCTTT	CASDKQGGVVDTEAFF
TRBD2	TRBV29-1	TRBJ2-1	NA	TGCAGCGTTGTGGCGCTGTGGCGGGAGAATGAGCAGTTCTTC	CSVVALWRENEQFF
NA	TRBV5-4	TRBJ2-3	NA	TGTGCCAGCAGCTCAAAACAGGGAAAGGACACAGATACGCAGTATTTT	CASSSKQGKDTDTQYF
TRBD2	TRBV6-4	TRBJ2-2	NA	TGTGCCAGCAGTGACCCCAAACCGGCTAGCGGGAGGCCGGGCGGCGGGGAGCTGTTTTTT	CASSDPKPASGRPGGGELFF
NA	TRBV7-3	TRBJ1-6	NA	TGTGCCAGCAGCTTAAATCCCCCAGGGAATTCACCCCTCCACTTT	CASSLNPPGNSPLHF
TRBD2	TRBV9	TRBJ2-3	NA	TGTGCCAGCAGCGGACTGACTAGCGGGGGGATGGCAGATACGCAGTATTTT	CASSGLTSGGMADTQYF
NA	TRBV18	TRBJ1-1	NA	TGTGCCAGCTCACCCCAATCGAACACTGAAGCTTTCTTT	CASSPQSNTEAFF
NA	TRBV5-1	TRBJ2-3	NA	TGCGCCAGCCAAAGGGGGGGGAGCACAGATACGCAGTATTTT	CASQRGGSTDTQYF
NA	TRBV2	TRBJ1-2	NA	TGTGCCAGCACTCCTTGGAGCGAGTACGGGACAGGCTACACCTTC	CASTPWSEYGTGYTF
NA	TRBV7-8	TRBJ1-5	NA	TGTGCCAGCAGCTTACGACAGCTCAATCAGCCCCAGCATTTT	CASSLRQLNQPQHF
TRBD1	TRBV10-2	TRBJ2-7	NA	TGCGCCACCGCGGCAGGGACAGACTTCTACGAGCAGTACTTC	CATAAGTDFYEQYF
NA	TRBV9	TRBJ2-1	NA	TGTGCCAGCAGCGTTGAGCGGCCTACTTCCTACAATGAGCAGTTCTTC	CASSVERPTSYNEQFF
NA	TRBV19	TRBJ2-2	few	TGTGCCAGTAGAAACGGCAGGGGTGCGGCCGGGGAGCTGTTTTTT	CASRNGRGAAGELFF
TRBD1	TRBV6-1	TRBJ1-4	NA	TGTGCCAGCAGTGGACAGGGGAGGGTTGCAACTAATGAAAAACTGTTTTTT	CASSGQGRVATNEKLFF
TRBD2	TRBV7-6	TRBJ2-3	NA	TGTGCCAGCAGTCTATCTAGCGGTGATCCGTCGGATACGCAGTATTTT	CASSLSSGDPSDTQYF
TRBD1	TRBV7-3	TRBJ2-3	NA	TGTGCCAGCAGTCCCGGAGGGTCAGGGGGCACGGATACGCAGTATTTT	CASSPGGSGGTDTQYF
NA	TRBV27	TRBJ1-4	NA	TGTGCCAGCAGTAATTCCCGGGGGGAAGTGGGAGAAAAACTGTTTTTT	CASSNSRGEVGEKLFF
NA	TRBV5-1	TRBJ2-7	once	TGCGCCAGCAGAACTCAAGCCACCTACGAGCAGTACTTC	CASRTQATYEQYF
NA	TRBV28	TRBJ1-4	NA	TGTGCCAGCAGTTTAAGCCAGGGAGGGGAAAAACTGTTTTTT	CASSLSQGGEKLFF
NA	TRBV2	TRBJ2-7	NA	TGTGCCAGCAGTCCGCAGGGTGCCTACGAGCAGTACTTC	CASSPQGAYEQYF
NA	TRBV30	TRBJ2-5	NA	TGTGCCTGGAGTGTATACGGTATACAAGAGACCCAGTACTTC	CAWSVYGIQETQYF
TRBD1	TRBV4-2	TRBJ1-6	NA	TGTGCCAGCAGCCAAAATCGACAGGGAACCTATAATTCACCCCTCCACTTT	CASSQNRQGTYNSPLHF
NA	TRBV4-3	TRBJ1-2	NA	TGCGCCAGCAGCCAAGATGTCTCGTCCCCAAGCGGCTACACCTTC	CASSQDVSSPSGYTF
NA	TRBV4-3	TRBJ1-4	NA	TGCGCCAGCAGCCAGGGGCCTCATACCGACAGCTCCCGTAATGAAAAACTGTTTTTT	CASSQGPHTDSSRNEKLFF
TRBD1	TRBV19	TRBJ1-2	NA	TGTGCCAGTATTGGACAGGCATATGGCTACACCTTC	CASIGQAYGYTF
TRBD2	TRBV11-2	TRBJ2-7	NA	TGTGCCAGCAGCCCACTTAGGGCGGGGACTAAAGTCTACGAGCAGTACTTC	CASSPLRAGTKVYEQYF
TRBD2	TRBV18	TRBJ2-4	NA	TGTGCCAGCTCACCACTCCTAGCGGGAGTTTCCGGGGTAGCCAAAAACATTCAGTACTTC	CASSPLLAGVSGVAKNIQYF
TRBD1	TRBV5-1	TRBJ2-1	NA	TGCGCCAGCAGCTTCGGACGCTTCCGACAGGGAGAGAATGAGCAGTTCTTC	CASSFGRFRQGENEQFF
TRBD2	TRBV29-1	TRBJ2-4	NA	TGCAGCGTCGAGTGGGGAGGGGACATTCAGTACTTC	CSVEWGGDIQYF